The sequence of this TCR beta chain was determined in a study of cytomegalovirus exposure and HLA in healthy donors. General study points: Published work reported that the classifier diagnosed cytomegalovirus status with high specificity and sensitivity. A highly shared variant cluster was judged a likely technical artifact. Among the most significant clusters, several appeared linked to common viral pathogens in a later analysis. Only CMV serostatus was available as immune exposure information.

The PCR had 60 Vbeta and 13 Jbeta primers. Sequencing used immunoSEQ multiplex PCR; TCRdb keeps in-frame clones, though not all of them. The profile covers about 200,000 clones, with 70% to 85% appearing a single time and 0.2% to 0.25% taken by the ten largest. This clone showed up just a few times. Its antigen is undetermined. V was pared by 1 base and J by 5 bases, with 9 bases of the junction left unmatched. Per germline, CDR1 MGHRA and CDR2 YSYEKL. The CDR3 consists of 16 residues. Sequenced: PBMCs. The sequence derives from a girl aged 2-9 years in good health and CMV-seronegative. The V gene is TRBV4-1, the J gene TRBJ1-1; 8 nucleotides line up with TRBD1. The CDR3 loop reads CASSQGQGWEGTEAFF. CDR3 in DNA: TGCGCCAGCAGCCAAGGACAGGGGTGGGAAGGAACTGAAGCTTTCTTT.